The 29 T cell receptor beta chains below come from one sample, sequenced in a study of T cells in Graves' hyperthyroidism and ophthalmopathy. TCR beta CDR3 sequences were amplified from RNA transcripts. First-round RT-PCR targeting the TCR CDR3 was performed with the HTBI primer set. TCRdb called the multiplex PCR reads again in MiXCR, with one record for every CDR3 protein. The table has over 300,000 distinct CDR3 sequences, about 13% seen once. Sample: blood. Receptor source: a woman in her 40s with Graves' ophthalmopathy.

This clonotype appeared many times. The V gene is TRBV28, the J gene TRBJ1-1; a weak D match, TRBD1 (6 bases). The CDR3 loop spans 15 amino acids. Trimming left V 6 bases short and J 4 bases short, with 18 bases between. CDR1 is MDHEN and CDR2 is SYDVKM in the germline V gene. CDR3 loop: CASRPITGFGTEAFF. CDR3 coding DNA: TGTGCCAGCAGGCCGATAACAGGGTTCGGCACTGAAGCTTTCTTT.

Ten or more counts support this clonotype. The rearrangement links TRBV15 to TRBJ2-5, with a possible D match to TRBD2 (6 bases). Trimming left V 5 bases short and J 1 base short, with 23 bases between. Germline loops: CDR1 LNHNV, CDR2 YYDKDF (reference sequence). This CDR3 has 18 amino acids. The CDR3 region has the DNA TGTGCCACCAGCGGTGCCACGGTAGCGGTACTTTTCCAAGAGACCCAGTACTTC. It specifies CATSGATVAVLFQETQYF. Full variable domain (missing parts from reference TRBV15 and TRBJ2-5): DAMVIQNPRYQVTQFGKPVTLSCSQTLNHNVMYWYQQKSSQAPKLLFHYYDKDFNNEADTPDNFQSRRPNTSFCFLDIRSPGLGDTAMYLCATSGATVAVLFQETQYFGPGTRLLVL.

The chain uses TRBV18 and TRBJ2-1; 7 nucleotides agree with TRBD2. Germline V gives CDR1 KGHSH, CDR2 LQKENI. The CDR3 is 17 amino acids. The V gene end was trimmed by 2 bases and the J gene end by 4 bases; junction bases not matched to a gene: 11. The CDR3 nucleotides are TGTGCCAGCTCACCAACGAGCGGACTAGAAAATTACAATGAGCAGTTCTTC. Its protein product is CASSPTSGLENYNEQFF.

The rearrangement joins TRBV2 to TRBJ1-2; D uncertain. Trimming left V 8 bases short and J 2 bases short, with 12 bases between. The CDR3 sequence is 13 residues long. Germline-derived CDR1 and CDR2 are SNHLY and FYNNEI. In nucleotides, the CDR3 is TGTGCCAGCGACCCCGGGGTAAACTATGGCTACACCTTC. It is translated as CASDPGVNYGYTF.

This clonotype was counted at least ten times. The J gene is TRBJ1-2, the V gene TRBV6-1; D is unresolved. CDR1 is MNHNS, CDR2 SASEGT, per germline. The CDR3 consists of 16 residues. Trimming took off 5 bases at V and 5 bases at J, with 21 bases between the two ends. CDR3 bases: TGTGCCAGCAGTCGCGAACGTCTCGTTGTAGGGTATGGCTACACCTTC. Amino acids: CASSRERLVVGYGYTF.

The chain combines TRBV9 with TRBJ2-7; weak D call: TRBD2 (5 bases). Deletions cut 3 bases from V and 2 bases from J, with 18 bases between. This CDR3 is 16 amino acids long. Germline lookup yields CDR1 SGDLS and CDR2 YYNGEE. The CDR3 DNA reads TGTGCCAGCAGCGGGGGATCCGGGATTAGGGCCTACGAGCAGTACTTC. Its protein is CASSGGSGIRAYEQYF.

This clonotype appeared many times. DNA of the CDR3: TGTGCCACCAGTGAAGGGGACCAACGGGGCTACACCTTC. It encodes CATSEGDQRGYTF. J is TRBJ1-2 and V is TRBV24-1; D is perhaps TRBD1 (5 bases). The CDR3 is made up of 13 amino acids. CDR1 and CDR2 (germline): KGHDR, SFDVKD. Between the trimmed V and J ends, which lost 4 bases and 8 bases, there was a span of 13 bases.

This chain's CDR3 is CSARTGTYEQYF. The CDR3 bases are TGCAGCGCTAGGACAGGGACCTACGAGCAGTACTTC. The V call is TRBV29-1, the J call TRBJ2-7; 8 nucleotides line up with TRBD1. The germline gives CDR1 SQVTM, CDR2 ANQGSEA. Unmatched junction bases numbered 4, after V lost 7 bases and J lost 2 bases. This CDR3 spans 12 amino acids.

This clonotype came up many times. The chain combines TRBV7-2 with TRBJ2-7; D uncertain. Looked up from germline, CDR1 is SGHTA and CDR2 is FQGNSA. The CDR3 is made up of 14 amino acids. Trimming left V 2 bases short and J 0 bases short, with 8 bases between. In nucleotides, the CDR3 is TGTGCCAGCAGCTTAATCAGGAGCTCCTACGAGCAGTACTTC. Encoded protein: CASSLIRSSYEQYF.

This clonotype was counted a few times. The CDR3 is CASSSQWGSNEKLFF. CDR3 in DNA: TGTGCCAGCAGCTCCCAGTGGGGGTCTAATGAAAAACTGTTTTTT. J is TRBJ1-4 and V is TRBV9; a weak D match, TRBD1 (5 bases). The CDR3 is made up of 15 amino acids. Germline CDR1 is SGDLS and CDR2 is YYNGEE. V shed 4 bases and J shed 3 bases, with 13 bases lying between them.

The rearrangement uses TRBV9 and TRBJ1-6; no clear D. V lost 0 bases and J 6 bases, leaving 7 bases between the germline ends. CDR1 is SGDLS and CDR2 is YYNGEE in the germline V gene. CDR3 length: 14 amino acids. CDR3 residues: CASSVGGSNSPLHF. DNA for the CDR3: TGTGCCAGCAGCGTAGGGGGTTCTAATTCACCCCTCCACTTT.

This rearrangement joins TRBV27 to TRBJ1-2, with a tentative D call TRBD1 (5 bases). The V and J ends lost 2 bases and 8 bases respectively, with 12 bases between them. The V gene's germline CDR1 is MNHEY and CDR2 SMNVEV (reference sequence). This CDR3 is built from 13 residues. The CDR3 loop reads CASSLNGARGYTF. In DNA form, the CDR3 reads TGTGCCAGCAGTTTAAACGGGGCGAGGGGCTACACCTTC.

This clonotype appeared many times. The rearrangement joins TRBV7-6 to TRBJ2-1; D is perhaps TRBD2 (5 bases). The germline V gene encodes CDR1 SGHVS and CDR2 FNYEAQ. The CDR3 loop spans 15 amino acids. With 5 bases removed from V and 6 bases from J, the gap between germline ends came to 17 bases. The CDR3 here is CASSPYPSGVNEQFF. CDR3 DNA sequence: TGTGCCAGCAGCCCCTACCCCAGCGGAGTCAATGAGCAGTTCTTC.

This clonotype was recorded many times. The J gene is TRBJ1-1, the V gene TRBV2; 10 bases are a match to TRBD1. Per the germline V gene, CDR1 is SNHLY and CDR2 is FYNNEI. This CDR3 region has 14 residues. V lost 5 bases to trimming and J lost 1 base; unmatched junction nucleotides: 1. The CDR3 reads CASSRQGANTEAFF. The CDR3 DNA is TGTGCCAGCAGTAGACAGGGGGCGAACACTGAAGCTTTCTTT. Looking up the rest from reference TRBV2 and TRBJ1-1 gives the full variable domain: EPEVTQTPSHQVTQMGQEVILRCVPISNHLYFYWYRQILGQKVEFLVSFYNNEISEKSEIFDDQFSVERPDGSNFTLKIRSTKLEDSAMYFCASSRQGANTEAFFGQGTRLTVV.

This clonotype was found many times. J is TRBJ2-7 and V is TRBV9; D gene ambiguous. Germline assignment: CDR1 SGDLS and CDR2 YYNGEE. This CDR3 is 14 amino acids long. The V gene lost 0 bases and the J gene lost 3 bases, with 10 bases spanning the gap. As DNA, the CDR3 is TGTGCCAGCAGCGTAGCCAGTTCAAACTACGAGCAGTACTTC. It codes for CASSVASSNYEQYF.

This clonotype was recorded many times. The genes are TRBV11-2 and TRBJ2-2; the match to TRBD2 covers 10 bases. The CDR3 has 16 amino acids. The germline V gene has CDR1 SGHAT and CDR2 FQNNGV. After removal of 0 bases from V and 8 bases from J, the junction contained 6 bases not matched to a gene. The CDR3 sequence is CASSLDRLAGAGELFF. CDR3 coding DNA: TGTGCCAGCAGCTTAGATCGTCTAGCGGGAGCAGGGGAGCTGTTTTTT. Drawing the rest from reference TRBV11-2 and TRBJ2-2, the complete variable domain is EAGVAQSPRYKIIEKRQSVAFWCNPISGHATLYWYQQILGQGPKLLIQFQNNGVVDDSQLPKDRFSAERLKGVDSTLKIQPAKLEDSAVYLCASSLDRLAGAGELFFGEGSRLTVL.

This clonotype has at least ten counts. This sequence joins TRBV20-1 and TRBJ1-5, with a tentative D call TRBD1 (6 bases). This CDR3 has 15 residues. CDR1 is DFQATT and CDR2 is SNEGSKA in the germline V gene (reference sequence). V dropped 5 bases and J dropped 2 bases, with 16 bases sitting between them. CDR3 region: CSAQKMAGGNQPQHF. The CDR3 DNA reads as TGCAGTGCTCAGAAAATGGCAGGGGGCAATCAGCCCCAGCATTTT.

The table lists this clonotype with a few counts. V and J are TRBV5-1 and TRBJ1-2; 11 nucleotides agree with TRBD1. In germline, CDR1 is SGHRS, CDR2 YFSETQ. The CDR3 loop spans 14 amino acids. V lost 2 bases to trimming and J lost 8 bases; unmatched junction nucleotides: 5. CDR3 nucleotides: TGCGCCAGCAGCTTAGGACAGGGGGCAAAAGGCTACACCTTC. This sequence encodes CASSLGQGAKGYTF.

The rearrangement joins TRBV7-9 to TRBJ2-1, with 8 bases identical to TRBD1. The CDR3 is 15 amino acids. Per the germline V gene, CDR1 is SEHNR and CDR2 is FQNEAQ (reference sequence). The junction had 8 bases not matched to a gene; V was cut back by 6 bases and J by 4 bases. The CDR3 nucleotides are TGTGCCAGCAGTCCCTGGGACAGGTCTTACAATGAGCAGTTCTTC. Its protein product is CASSPWDRSYNEQFF.

In its sample, this clonotype was seen many times. This rearrangement joins TRBV29-1 to TRBJ1-2; 8 bases are shared with TRBD1. Losses at the gene ends were 7 bases for V and 7 bases for J; bases not matched to a gene: 14. CDR3 length: 14 amino acids. The germline V gene has CDR1 SQVTM and CDR2 ANQGSEA. In DNA form, the CDR3 reads TGCAGCGGGGGGGGCGGACAGGGCATGGCTGGCTACACCTTC. It is translated as CSGGGGQGMAGYTF.

This clonotype was counted ten times or more. The chain joins TRBV11-3 to TRBJ1-2; 8 nucleotides align to TRBD1. Germline V gene sequence: CDR1 SGHNT, CDR2 YENEEA. CDR3 length: 16 amino acids. V shed 5 bases, J shed 3 bases, and the junction held 11 bases outside the gene matches. The CDR3: CASSRTGNSPHYGYTF. Here the CDR3 DNA reads TGTGCCAGCAGCCGGACAGGGAACTCGCCCCACTATGGCTACACCTTC.

V usage is TRBV24-1 and J usage is TRBJ1-5, with 7 bases matching TRBD1. The CDR3 sequence is 16 residues long. Germline values: CDR1 KGHDR, CDR2 SFDVKD. V trimming: 3 bases; J trimming: 5 bases; junction bases outside the gene matches: 9. As DNA, the CDR3 is TGTGCCACCAGTGATACCAAGGACAGGCCGGATCAGCCCCAGCATTTT. Encoded protein: CATSDTKDRPDQPQHF.

This clonotype was seen a few times. The chain carries TRBV11-1 and TRBJ1-6; D not resolved. The CDR3 runs 15 residues. Between the trimmed V and J ends, which lost 1 base and 6 bases, there was a span of 10 bases. CDR1 and CDR2 (germline): SGHAT, FQDESV (reference sequence). The CDR3 DNA follows: TGTGCCAGCAGCTTAGGAGCGGGCGCTAATTCACCCCTCCACTTT. This translates into CASSLGAGANSPLHF.

This clonotype was counted at least ten times. CDR3: CASSLAGRVRVDTQYF. The CDR3 DNA sequence: TGCGCCAGCAGCTTGGCCGGGAGAGTAAGGGTCGATACGCAGTATTTT. The V call is TRBV5-1, the J call TRBJ2-3; TRBD2 is a possible D gene (6 bases). The CDR3 has 16 amino acids. The germline gives CDR1 SGHRS, CDR2 YFSETQ. V dropped 0 bases and J dropped 6 bases, with 17 bases sitting between them.

V and J are TRBV10-2 and TRBJ1-2; tentatively, D is TRBD1 (5 bases). Germline values: CDR1 WSHSY, CDR2 SAAADI. The CDR3 sequence is 11 residues long. V lost 9 bases, J lost 8 bases, and 13 bases lay in between. DNA for the CDR3: TGCGCCAGTACCGACAGTCGGGGCTACACCTTC. Its translation: CASTDSRGYTF.

This clonotype was counted ten times or more. The genes are TRBV3-1 and TRBJ2-7, with 8 bases lining up with TRBD1. Germline-derived CDR1 and CDR2 are LGHDT and YNNKEL (reference sequence). This CDR3 has 13 residues. The V segment lost 4 bases and the J segment 9 bases; nucleotides outside the gene matches: 8. In nucleotides, the CDR3 is TGTGCCAGCAGCCCGAGACAGGGGACCGCGCAGTACTTC. Its translation: CASSPRQGTAQYF.

This clonotype was recorded at least ten times. J is TRBJ2-5 and V is TRBV20-1; 7 bases fit TRBD1. The CDR3 covers 15 residues. The J segment lost 6 bases and the V segment lost 6 bases, leaving 16 bases of the junction unmatched. Germline CDR1 DFQATT, CDR2 SNEGSKA (reference sequence). CDR3 DNA: TGCAGTGCCGCCAGGGGGACCACGAAGAGAAAGACCCAGTACTTC. Translating it yields CSAARGTTKRKTQYF.

This clonotype was observed many times. The V and J genes are TRBV11-2 and TRBJ2-3; D is uncertain. V gave up 1 base and J gave up 6 bases, with 11 bases separating them. Looked up from germline, CDR1 is SGHAT and CDR2 is FQNNGV. The CDR3 is made up of 14 amino acids. The CDR3 is CASSLVPRADTQYF. DNA of the CDR3: TGTGCCAGCAGCTTAGTACCTCGAGCGGATACGCAGTATTTT.

The chain uses TRBV6-1 and TRBJ1-5; 8 bases fit TRBD1. This CDR3 contains 14 residues. Germline V lookup: CDR1 MNHNS, CDR2 SASEGT. Losses at the gene ends were 5 bases for V and 6 bases for J; bases not matched to a gene: 6. Written as DNA, the CDR3 is TGTGCCAGCAGTACCCAGGGGGCCACTCAGCCCCAGCATTTT. This sequence encodes CASSTQGATQPQHF.